This T cell receptor beta chain is from a study of blood T cell repertoires in COVID-19. About the research overall: Acute and convalescent COVID-19 samples came from the United States, Italy and Spain. Sources were T cells, B-cell-depleted T cells, or PBMCs; the material itself was cDNA or gDNA.

V dropped 6 bases and J dropped 2; count of bases not matched to a gene: 6. The CDR3 is 14 amino acids. Germline-derived CDR1 and CDR2 are ENHRY and SYGVKD. Source study methods: Amplifying reference gene primers gave estimates of nucleated cell counts. Clones were sequenced by immunoSEQ multiplex PCR, and TCRdb holds only the in-frame ones, with some missing. V and J calls and clone size come straight from that table; D and trimming were deduced from the DNA. The sample contains nearly 100,000 clones, roughly 80% of which appear only once. This clone was seen a handful of times. The sequence was obtained from a woman aged 55 to 70 with acute or convalescent COVID-19. The specimen sequenced was peripheral blood. V usage is TRBV10-3 and J usage is TRBJ1-1, with 7 bases matching TRBD1. DNA of the CDR3: TGTGCCATCAGCCCGGGACAGACAAACACTGAAGCTTTCTTT. Protein sequence: CAISPGQTNTEAFF.